These 18 T cell receptor beta chains were all obtained from the same sample, sequenced in a study of monozygotic twins with inflammatory bowel disease. TCRdb re-called the 5' RACE reads and shows each CDR3 protein once, DNA omitted. The table for this sample gives 330,000 or so distinct CDR3 sequences. Sequences were obtained from blood. The receptors were gathered from a human donor with ulcerative colitis or Crohn's disease, or a healthy co-twin of an affected twin (not recorded which).

The chain recombines TRBV6-2 or TRBV6-3 with TRBJ1-4. This CDR3 has 13 amino acids. Germline V CDR1 and CDR2: MNHEY, SVGEGT. CDR3 protein: CASRERRQEKLFF.

V gene TRBV30 combines with J gene TRBJ1-1. The CDR3 extends over 12 amino acids. Germline assignment: CDR1 GTSNPN and CDR2 SVGIG (reference sequence). The chain's CDR3 is CASENMNTEAFF. The full variable domain, in which reference TRBV30 and TRBJ1-1 provide the parts outside the CDR3, is SQTIHQWPATLVQPVGSPLSLECTVEGTSNPNLYWYRQAAGRGLQLLFYSVGIGQISSEVPQNLSASRPQDRQFILSSKKLLLSDSGFYLCASENMNTEAFFGQGTRLTVV.

The chain employs TRBV20-1 and TRBJ2-3; the D call from TCRdb, TRBD2, cannot be confirmed without DNA. This CDR3 is built from 13 residues. Germline V gives CDR1 DFQATT, CDR2 SNEGSKA (reference sequence). CDR3 residues: CSAGSQVPDTQYF.

The chain couples TRBV5-1 to TRBJ1-5. Germline-derived CDR1 and CDR2 are SGHRS and YFSETQ. This CDR3 contains 15 residues. This CDR3 reads CASSLDSGSNQPQHF.

The chain has TRBV7-2 and TRBJ1-1; absent DNA, TCRdb's TRBD1 call cannot be checked. In germline, CDR1 is SGHTA, CDR2 FQGNSA. This CDR3 region has 13 residues. CDR3 sequence: CASKGLRNTEAFF.

The gene calls are TRBV7-2 and TRBJ1-5. The CDR3 spans 13 residues. The germline CDR1 and CDR2 sequences are SGHTA and FQGNSA. This CDR3 reads CASSLIPNQPQHF.

J is TRBJ2-7 and V is TRBV7-9. CDR3 length: 16 residues. Germline loops: CDR1 SEHNR, CDR2 FQNEAQ (reference sequence). CDR3 in amino acids: CASSLNWELPSDEQYF.

The chain links TRBV7-6 to TRBJ2-6. The germline V gene has CDR1 SGHVS and CDR2 FNYEAQ. This CDR3 comprises 17 residues. CDR3 loop: CASSLALLSSGANVLTF.

The chain employs TRBV5-4 and TRBJ2-3; no DNA is available, so the TRBD2 call from TCRdb remains unchecked. Germline V CDR1 and CDR2: SGHNT, YYREEE (reference sequence). This CDR3 has 17 residues. CDR3 residues: CASSSQASGGNTDTQYF.

This chain joins TRBV6-2 or TRBV6-3 and TRBJ1-1. CDR3 length: 14 amino acids. Looked up from germline, CDR1 is MNHEY and CDR2 is SVGEGT. CDR3 sequence reads: CASRTGGLGTEAFF.

The genes are TRBV28 and TRBJ2-7. This CDR3 is built from 15 residues. Germline V gives CDR1 MDHEN, CDR2 SYDVKM. CDR3 amino acids: CASSLFRMSSYEQYF.

V is TRBV7-2 and J is TRBJ2-7; TCRdb calls TRBD1, which cannot be checked without DNA. Germline assignment: CDR1 SGHTA and CDR2 FQGNSA. The CDR3 loop spans 13 amino acids. CDR3 sequence: CASNPGTGYEQYF.

The CDR3 sequence is CASSQLYSGTDPYEQYF. This sequence joins TRBV4-3 and TRBJ2-7; TCRdb outputs TRBD1, but without DNA this stays unchecked. The germline CDR1 and CDR2 sequences are LGHNA and YSLEER. This CDR3 contains 17 residues.

V gene TRBV4-1 combines with J gene TRBJ2-1; TCRdb's D gene call, TRBD1, goes unchecked for lack of DNA. The CDR3 length is 16 residues. CDR1 is MGHRA and CDR2 is YSYEKL in the germline V gene. CDR3 protein: CASSQGGTGSHNEQFF.

This rearrangement joins TRBV20-1 to TRBJ2-7; TCRdb proposes TRBD1, but this gene call is untestable without DNA. CDR1 is DFQATT and CDR2 is SNEGSKA in the germline V gene (reference sequence). The CDR3 is 15 amino acids. The CDR3 sequence is CSDRGRGHRYYEQYF.

The chain uses TRBV29-1 and TRBJ2-7; the TCRdb call, TRBD2, lacks DNA for checking. Germline assignment: CDR1 SQVTM and CDR2 ANQGSEA. The CDR3 runs 12 residues. CDR3 loop: CSVSSGTYEQYF.

Here the CDR3 reads CASSQDGGGIDTQYF. The rearrangement links TRBV4-1 to TRBJ2-3; TCRdb proposes TRBD2, but this gene call is untestable without DNA. The length of the CDR3 is 15 residues. From germline, CDR1 is MGHRA and CDR2 YSYEKL.

The chain carries TRBV19 and TRBJ2-7. CDR3 length equals 14 residues. CDR1 and CDR2 from the germline V gene are LNHDA and SQIVND (reference sequence). CDR3 residues: CASIDGIYPYEQYF.